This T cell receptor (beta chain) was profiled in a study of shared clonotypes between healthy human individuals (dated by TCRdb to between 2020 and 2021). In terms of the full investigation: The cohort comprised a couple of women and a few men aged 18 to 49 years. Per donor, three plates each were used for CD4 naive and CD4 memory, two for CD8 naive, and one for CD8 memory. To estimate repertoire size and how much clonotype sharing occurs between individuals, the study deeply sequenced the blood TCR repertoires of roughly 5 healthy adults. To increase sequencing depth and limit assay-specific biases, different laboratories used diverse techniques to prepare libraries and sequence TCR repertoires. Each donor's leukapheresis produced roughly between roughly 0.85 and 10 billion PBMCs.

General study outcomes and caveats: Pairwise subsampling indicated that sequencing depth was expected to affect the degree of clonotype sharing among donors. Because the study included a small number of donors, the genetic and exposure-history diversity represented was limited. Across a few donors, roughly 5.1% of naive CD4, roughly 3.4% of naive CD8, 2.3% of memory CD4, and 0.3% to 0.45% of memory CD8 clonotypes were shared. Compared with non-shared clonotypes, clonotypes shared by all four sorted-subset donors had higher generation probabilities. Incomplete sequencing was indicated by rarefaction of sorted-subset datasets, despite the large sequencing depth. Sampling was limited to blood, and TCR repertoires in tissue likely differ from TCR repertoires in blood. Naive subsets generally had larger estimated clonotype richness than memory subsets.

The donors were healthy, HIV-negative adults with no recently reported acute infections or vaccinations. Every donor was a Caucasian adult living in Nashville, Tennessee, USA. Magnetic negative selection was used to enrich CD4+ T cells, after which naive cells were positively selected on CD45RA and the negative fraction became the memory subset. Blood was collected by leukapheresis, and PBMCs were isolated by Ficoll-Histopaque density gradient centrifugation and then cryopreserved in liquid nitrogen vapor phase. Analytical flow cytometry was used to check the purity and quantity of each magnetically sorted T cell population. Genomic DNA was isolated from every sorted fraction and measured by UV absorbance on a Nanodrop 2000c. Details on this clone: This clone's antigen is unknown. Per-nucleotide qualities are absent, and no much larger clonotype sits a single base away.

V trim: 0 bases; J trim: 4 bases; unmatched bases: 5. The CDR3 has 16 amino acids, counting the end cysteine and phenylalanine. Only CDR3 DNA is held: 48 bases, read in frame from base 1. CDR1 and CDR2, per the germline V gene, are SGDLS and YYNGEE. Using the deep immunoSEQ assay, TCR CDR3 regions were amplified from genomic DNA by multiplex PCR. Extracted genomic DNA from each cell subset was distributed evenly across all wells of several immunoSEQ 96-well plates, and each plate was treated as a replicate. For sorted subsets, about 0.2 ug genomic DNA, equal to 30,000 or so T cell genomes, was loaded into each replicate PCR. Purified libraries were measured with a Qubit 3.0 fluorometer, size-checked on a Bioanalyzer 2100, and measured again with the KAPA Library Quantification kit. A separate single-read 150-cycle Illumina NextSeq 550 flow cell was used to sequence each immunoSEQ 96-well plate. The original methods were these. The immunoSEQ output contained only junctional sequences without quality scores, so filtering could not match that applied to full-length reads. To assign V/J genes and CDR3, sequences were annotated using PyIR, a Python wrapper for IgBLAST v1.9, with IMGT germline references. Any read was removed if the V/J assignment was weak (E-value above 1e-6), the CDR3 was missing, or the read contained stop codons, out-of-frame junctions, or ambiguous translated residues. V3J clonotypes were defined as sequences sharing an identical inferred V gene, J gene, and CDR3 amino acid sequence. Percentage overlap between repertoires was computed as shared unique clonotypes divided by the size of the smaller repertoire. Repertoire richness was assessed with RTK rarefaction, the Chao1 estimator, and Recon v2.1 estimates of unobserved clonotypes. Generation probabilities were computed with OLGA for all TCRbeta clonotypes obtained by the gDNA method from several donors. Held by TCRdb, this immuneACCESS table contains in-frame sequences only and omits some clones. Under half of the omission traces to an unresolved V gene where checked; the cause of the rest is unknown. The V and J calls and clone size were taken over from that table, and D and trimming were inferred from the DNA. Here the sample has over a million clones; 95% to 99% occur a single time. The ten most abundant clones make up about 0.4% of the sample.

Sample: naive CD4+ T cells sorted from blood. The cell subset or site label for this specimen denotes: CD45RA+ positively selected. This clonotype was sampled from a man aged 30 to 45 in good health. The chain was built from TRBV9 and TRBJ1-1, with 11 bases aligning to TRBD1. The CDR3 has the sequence CASSVGTGGVGTEAFF. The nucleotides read TGTGCCAGCAGCGTAGGGACAGGGGGCGTCGGCACTGAAGCTTTCTTT.